These T cell receptor beta chains were read from a single sample in a study of T cells in Graves' hyperthyroidism and ophthalmopathy. TCRdb recomputed calls from the multiplex PCR reads with MiXCR, one row per CDR3 protein. This table holds around 560,000 distinct CDR3 sequences, 15% to 20% found once. Sequenced input: blood. These receptors all stem from a woman aged 18-29 years with Graves' hyperthyroidism. Each CDR3 is given without its conserved first and last residue. Clone size appears in some rows only: once, few, many, or a class for an expanded clone.

clone_size: few
j_call: TRBJ2-2
v_call: TRBV29-1
cdr3_aa: SVAGEGIGELF

clone_size: -
j_call: TRBJ2-3
v_call: TRBV4-3
cdr3_aa: ASSQDYGASGGLNTQY

clone_size: -
j_call: TRBJ2-2
v_call: TRBV7-7
cdr3_aa: AFGSGTGELF

clone_size: -
j_call: TRBJ2-1
v_call: TRBV29-1
cdr3_aa: SAGLPNEQF

clone_size: many
j_call: TRBJ1-2
v_call: TRBV6-5
cdr3_aa: ASSYSEENYGYT

clone_size: -
j_call: TRBJ2-3
v_call: TRBV28
cdr3_aa: ASSFPGLARTDTQY

clone_size: many
j_call: TRBJ2-3
v_call: TRBV11-2
cdr3_aa: ASSLTGSSTDTQY

clone_size: few
j_call: TRBJ2-1
v_call: TRBV5-4
cdr3_aa: ASSLPGGKNNEQF

clone_size: many
j_call: TRBJ2-5
v_call: TRBV6-1
cdr3_aa: ASSTRQGWKETQY

clone_size: many
j_call: TRBJ2-1
v_call: TRBV24-1
cdr3_aa: ATSDSPLEQF

clone_size: -
j_call: TRBJ1-2
v_call: TRBV6-5
cdr3_aa: ASSYGPHYGYT

clone_size: many
j_call: TRBJ1-1
v_call: TRBV20-1
cdr3_aa: SAREGTGGLTEAF

clone_size: many
j_call: TRBJ2-7
v_call: TRBV6-1
cdr3_aa: ASSKSLTAINVYEQY

clone_size: many
j_call: TRBJ1-1
v_call: TRBV11-2
cdr3_aa: ASSLDIRGEAF

clone_size: few
j_call: TRBJ1-1
v_call: TRBV18
cdr3_aa: ASSRVPETGMNTEAF

clone_size: many
j_call: TRBJ2-7
v_call: TRBV5-5
cdr3_aa: ASSWGLAVREQY

clone_size: many
j_call: TRBJ1-1
v_call: TRBV13
cdr3_aa: ASSRRGITEAF

clone_size: few
j_call: TRBJ1-1
v_call: TRBV4-3
cdr3_aa: ASRGGSTEAF

clone_size: many
j_call: TRBJ2-2
v_call: TRBV6-1
cdr3_aa: ASSGLAGVAGELF

clone_size: many
j_call: TRBJ1-2
v_call: TRBV11-1
cdr3_aa: ASSLDLRTNYGYT

clone_size: many
j_call: TRBJ2-1
v_call: TRBV28
cdr3_aa: ASSLGGTGGNEQF

clone_size: many
j_call: TRBJ2-7
v_call: TRBV13
cdr3_aa: ASSLAGESSYEQY

clone_size: many
j_call: TRBJ2-1
v_call: TRBV30
cdr3_aa: AWRGTGTPNEQF

clone_size: few
j_call: TRBJ2-3
v_call: TRBV5-1
cdr3_aa: ASGGLAGPTDTQY

clone_size: many
j_call: TRBJ2-7
v_call: TRBV5-5
cdr3_aa: ASRPDSLVDIDEQY

clone_size: -
j_call: TRBJ2-7
v_call: TRBV7-2
cdr3_aa: ASSLGSSRGYYEQY

clone_size: few
j_call: TRBJ2-7
v_call: TRBV7-2
cdr3_aa: ASSLAGAIKIYEQY

clone_size: many
j_call: TRBJ1-1
v_call: TRBV2
cdr3_aa: ASSATQNTEAF

clone_size: few
j_call: TRBJ2-7
v_call: TRBV18
cdr3_aa: ASSPPQGSYYEQY

clone_size: many
j_call: TRBJ2-2
v_call: TRBV12-3/TRBV12-4
cdr3_aa: ASSFSAGGGTGELF

clone_size: -
j_call: TRBJ2-3
v_call: TRBV6-1
cdr3_aa: ASRRTSGGSSTDTQY

clone_size: many
j_call: TRBJ1-5
v_call: TRBV3-1
cdr3_aa: ASSQGLISNQPQH

clone_size: -
j_call: TRBJ1-4
v_call: TRBV6-1
cdr3_aa: ASSEQNFNEKLF

clone_size: -
j_call: TRBJ2-3
v_call: TRBV4-1
cdr3_aa: ASRRVGGTDTQY

clone_size: many
j_call: TRBJ2-3
v_call: TRBV6-1
cdr3_aa: ASSEGPLGSGTDTQY

clone_size: many
j_call: TRBJ2-7
v_call: TRBV12-3/TRBV12-4
cdr3_aa: ASSPVLGQTYEQY

clone_size: many
j_call: TRBJ2-7
v_call: TRBV20-1
cdr3_aa: SARINRDSYEQY

clone_size: -
j_call: TRBJ1-5
v_call: TRBV20-1
cdr3_aa: SARGFSPWGNQPQH

clone_size: many
j_call: TRBJ2-1
v_call: TRBV28
cdr3_aa: ASSLNKGAGPHNEQF

clone_size: many
j_call: TRBJ1-2
v_call: TRBV18
cdr3_aa: ASSPMDGHYGYT

clone_size: -
j_call: TRBJ2-6
v_call: TRBV29-1
cdr3_aa: SVEIGGTGANVLT

clone_size: few
j_call: TRBJ1-4
v_call: TRBV24-1
cdr3_aa: ATSDRRAGSEKLF

clone_size: few
j_call: TRBJ1-5
v_call: TRBV24-1
cdr3_aa: ATSPWAGQPQH

clone_size: many
j_call: TRBJ2-1
v_call: TRBV27
cdr3_aa: ASSPRRGRSSYNEQF

clone_size: few
j_call: TRBJ2-7
v_call: TRBV10-2
cdr3_aa: ASRQGLAYEQY

clone_size: many
j_call: TRBJ2-7
v_call: TRBV12-5
cdr3_aa: ASGLRVAGGSYEQY

clone_size: many
j_call: TRBJ2-1
v_call: TRBV20-1
cdr3_aa: SATGEASGYNEQF

clone_size: many
j_call: TRBJ1-1
v_call: TRBV5-4
cdr3_aa: ASSLIGTEAF

clone_size: many
j_call: TRBJ2-1
v_call: TRBV7-2
cdr3_aa: ASSLARGLSSYNEQF

clone_size: -
j_call: TRBJ1-1
v_call: TRBV12-3/TRBV12-4
cdr3_aa: ASSLSGQGQAF

clone_size: many
j_call: TRBJ2-3
v_call: TRBV7-2
cdr3_aa: ASRRDHSSTDTQY

clone_size: -
j_call: TRBJ2-7
v_call: TRBV20-1
cdr3_aa: SARPPGQGSEQY